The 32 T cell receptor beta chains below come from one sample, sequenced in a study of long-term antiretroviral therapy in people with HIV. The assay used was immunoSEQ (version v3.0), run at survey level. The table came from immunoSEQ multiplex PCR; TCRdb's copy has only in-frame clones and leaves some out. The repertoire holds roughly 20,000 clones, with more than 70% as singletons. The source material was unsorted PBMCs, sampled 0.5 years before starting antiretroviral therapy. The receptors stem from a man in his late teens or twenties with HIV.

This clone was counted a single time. CDR3 sequence reads: CARSGGQGARGDEQFF. DNA for the CDR3: TGCGCCCGAAGTGGGGGACAGGGGGCGCGTGGAGATGAGCAGTTCTTC. The chain combines TRBV5-1 with TRBJ2-1, with 12 positions matching TRBD1. The ends lost 10 bases at V and 8 bases at J; junction bases unmatched: 16. The germline CDR1 and CDR2 sequences are SGHRS and YFSETQ. This CDR3 contains 16 residues.

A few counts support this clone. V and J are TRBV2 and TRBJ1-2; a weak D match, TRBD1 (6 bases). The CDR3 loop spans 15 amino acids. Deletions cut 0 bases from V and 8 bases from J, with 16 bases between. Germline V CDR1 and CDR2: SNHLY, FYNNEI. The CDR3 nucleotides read TGTGCCAGCAGTGAAGCGAACAGGGCCTCGGGCGGCTACACCTTC. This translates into CASSEANRASGGYTF.

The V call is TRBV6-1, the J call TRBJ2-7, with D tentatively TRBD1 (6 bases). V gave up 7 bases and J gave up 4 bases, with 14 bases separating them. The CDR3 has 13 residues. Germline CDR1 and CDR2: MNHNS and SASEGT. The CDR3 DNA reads TGTGCCAGCATCCCTCAGGGGCGATACGAGCAGTACTTC. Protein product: CASIPQGRYEQYF.

The CDR3 DNA reads TGTGCCACCAGCAGAGATCGTCGGACAGGCGGTAGACCCCAGCATTTT. Its protein is CATSRDRRTGGRPQHF. This chain joins TRBV15 and TRBJ1-5; 7 positions match TRBD1. With 0 bases clipped from V and 10 bases from J, the junction kept 12 bases outside the gene matches. Looked up from germline, CDR1 is LNHNV and CDR2 is YYDKDF (reference sequence). The CDR3 has 16 residues.

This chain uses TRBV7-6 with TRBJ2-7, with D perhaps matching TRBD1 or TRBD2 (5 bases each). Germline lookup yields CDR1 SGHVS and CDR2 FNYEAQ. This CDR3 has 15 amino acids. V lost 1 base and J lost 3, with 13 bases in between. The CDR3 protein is CASSLESRDLYEQYF. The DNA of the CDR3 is TGTGCCAGCAGCTTAGAGTCCAGGGACCTCTACGAGCAGTACTTC.

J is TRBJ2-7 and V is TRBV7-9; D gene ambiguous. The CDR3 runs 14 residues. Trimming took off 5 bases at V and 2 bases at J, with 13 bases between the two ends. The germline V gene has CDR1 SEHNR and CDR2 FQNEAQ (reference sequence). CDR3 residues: CASSPPWVPYEQYF. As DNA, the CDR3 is TGTGCCAGCAGCCCGCCGTGGGTGCCCTACGAGCAGTACTTC.

Written as DNA, the CDR3 is TGTGCCAGCAGCGGATGGACAGGGGGCGGTCGCTATGGCTACACCTTC. Translated: CASSGWTGGGRYGYTF. The V and J genes are TRBV9 and TRBJ1-2, with 11 nucleotides matching TRBD1. CDR1 is SGDLS and CDR2 is YYNGEE in the germline V gene. The CDR3 spans 16 residues. Trimming removed 3 bases from V and 4 bases from J; junction bases left unmatched: 8.

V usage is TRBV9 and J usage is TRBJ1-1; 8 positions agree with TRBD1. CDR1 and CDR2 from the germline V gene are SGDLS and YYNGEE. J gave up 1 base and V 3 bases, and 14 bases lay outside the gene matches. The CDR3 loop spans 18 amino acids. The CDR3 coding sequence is TGTGCCAGCAGCGCAGATTCCATTAGGACAGGGAAGAACACTGAAGCTTTCTTT. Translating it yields CASSADSIRTGKNTEAFF.

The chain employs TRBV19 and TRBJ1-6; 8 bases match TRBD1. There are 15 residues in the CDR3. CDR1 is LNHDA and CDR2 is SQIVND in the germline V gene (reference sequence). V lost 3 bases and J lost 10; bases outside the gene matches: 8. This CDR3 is CASSMADRVKSPLHF. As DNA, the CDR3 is TGTGCCAGTAGTATGGCGGACAGGGTGAAGTCACCCCTCCACTTT.

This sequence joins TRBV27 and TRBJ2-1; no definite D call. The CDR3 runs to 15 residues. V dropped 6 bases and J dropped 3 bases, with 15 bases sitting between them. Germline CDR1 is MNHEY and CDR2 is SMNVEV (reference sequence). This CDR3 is CASSDPRDLYNEQFF. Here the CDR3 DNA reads TGTGCCAGCAGCGACCCAAGAGACCTCTACAATGAGCAGTTCTTC.

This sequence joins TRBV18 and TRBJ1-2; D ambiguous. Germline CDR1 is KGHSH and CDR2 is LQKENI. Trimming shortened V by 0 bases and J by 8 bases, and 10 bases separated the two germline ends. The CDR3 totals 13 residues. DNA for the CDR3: TGTGCCAGCTCACCACCCTATCTTGGGGGCTACACCTTC. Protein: CASSPPYLGGYTF.

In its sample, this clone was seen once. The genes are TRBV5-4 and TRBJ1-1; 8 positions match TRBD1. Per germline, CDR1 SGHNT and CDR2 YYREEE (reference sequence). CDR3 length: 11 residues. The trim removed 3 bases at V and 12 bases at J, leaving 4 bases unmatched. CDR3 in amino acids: CASSSDRGSFF. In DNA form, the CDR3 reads TGTGCCAGCAGCTCCGACAGGGGATCTTTCTTT.

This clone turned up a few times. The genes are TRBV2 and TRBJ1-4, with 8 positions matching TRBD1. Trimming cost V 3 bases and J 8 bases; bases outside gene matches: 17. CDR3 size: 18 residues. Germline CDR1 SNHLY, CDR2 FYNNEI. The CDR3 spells CASSDLSGRGRVGEKLFF. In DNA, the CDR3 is TGTGCCAGCAGTGATTTATCCGGCAGGGGGCGCGTTGGAGAAAAACTGTTTTTT. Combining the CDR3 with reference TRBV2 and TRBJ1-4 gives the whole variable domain EPEVTQTPSHQVTQMGQEVILRCVPISNHLYFYWYRQILGQKVEFLVSFYNNEISEKSEIFDDQFSVERPDGSNFTLKIRSTKLEDSAMYFCASSDLSGRGRVGEKLFFGSGTQLSVL.

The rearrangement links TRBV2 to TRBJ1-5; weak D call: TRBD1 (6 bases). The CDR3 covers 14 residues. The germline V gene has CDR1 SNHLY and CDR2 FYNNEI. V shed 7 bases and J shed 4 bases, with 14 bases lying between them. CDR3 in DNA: TGTGCCAGCAATACAGGGAAAATGAATCAGCCCCAGCATTTT. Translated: CASNTGKMNQPQHF.

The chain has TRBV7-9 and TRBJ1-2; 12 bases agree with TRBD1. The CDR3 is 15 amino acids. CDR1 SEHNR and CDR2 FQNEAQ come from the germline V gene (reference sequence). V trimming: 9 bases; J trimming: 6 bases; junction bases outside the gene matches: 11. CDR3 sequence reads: CASQLPGQGADGYTF. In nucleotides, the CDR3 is TGTGCCAGTCAATTACCGGGACAGGGGGCGGATGGCTACACCTTC.

In DNA, the CDR3 is TGTGCCAGCAGTCCACGTCAGGGAGGAGAGACCCAGTACTTC. Amino acids: CASSPRQGGETQYF. The gene calls are TRBV7-2 and TRBJ2-5, with a tentative D call TRBD2 (6 bases). Germline CDR1 reads SGHTA; CDR2 reads FQGNSA. V was trimmed by 6 bases and J by 4 bases, leaving 15 bases between them. CDR3 length: 14 amino acids.

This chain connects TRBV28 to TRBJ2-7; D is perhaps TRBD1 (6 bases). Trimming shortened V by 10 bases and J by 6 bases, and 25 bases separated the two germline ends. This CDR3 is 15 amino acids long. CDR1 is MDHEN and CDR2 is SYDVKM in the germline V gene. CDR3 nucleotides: TGTGCCACCACAGGGTACCCACGGGCGTTTAGCGAGCAGTACTTC. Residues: CATTGYPRAFSEQYF.

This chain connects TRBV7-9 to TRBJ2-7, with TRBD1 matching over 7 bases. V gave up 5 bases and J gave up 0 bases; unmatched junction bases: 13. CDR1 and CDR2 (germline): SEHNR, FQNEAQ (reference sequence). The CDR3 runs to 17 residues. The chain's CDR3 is CASSPPGFRDSSYEQYF. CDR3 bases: TGTGCCAGCAGCCCACCTGGCTTCCGGGACAGCTCCTACGAGCAGTACTTC.

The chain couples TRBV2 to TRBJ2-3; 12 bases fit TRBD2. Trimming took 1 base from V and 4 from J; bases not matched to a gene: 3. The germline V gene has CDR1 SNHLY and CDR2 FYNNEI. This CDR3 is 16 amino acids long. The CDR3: CASSEVLAGGPDTQYF. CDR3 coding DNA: TGTGCCAGCAGTGAAGTCCTAGCGGGGGGGCCAGATACGCAGTATTTT.

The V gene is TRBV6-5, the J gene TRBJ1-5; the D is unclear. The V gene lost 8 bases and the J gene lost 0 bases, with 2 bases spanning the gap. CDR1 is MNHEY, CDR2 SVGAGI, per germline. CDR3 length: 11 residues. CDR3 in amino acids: CASGSNQPQHF. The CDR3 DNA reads TGTGCCAGCGGTAGCAATCAGCCCCAGCATTTT.

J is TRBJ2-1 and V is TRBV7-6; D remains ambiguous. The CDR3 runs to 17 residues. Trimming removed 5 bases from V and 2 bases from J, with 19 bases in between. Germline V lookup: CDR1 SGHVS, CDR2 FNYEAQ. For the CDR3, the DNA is TGTGCCAGCAGCCGAAAGATCGAGACATCCCCCTACAATGAGCAGTTCTTC. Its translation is CASSRKIETSPYNEQFF.

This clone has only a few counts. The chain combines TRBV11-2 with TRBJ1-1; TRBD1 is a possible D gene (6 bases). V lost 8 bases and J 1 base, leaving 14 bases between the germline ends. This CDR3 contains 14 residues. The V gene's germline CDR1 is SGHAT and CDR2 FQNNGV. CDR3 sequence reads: CASAPGTKNTEAFF. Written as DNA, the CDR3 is TGTGCCAGCGCCCCCGGGACAAAGAACACTGAAGCTTTCTTT.

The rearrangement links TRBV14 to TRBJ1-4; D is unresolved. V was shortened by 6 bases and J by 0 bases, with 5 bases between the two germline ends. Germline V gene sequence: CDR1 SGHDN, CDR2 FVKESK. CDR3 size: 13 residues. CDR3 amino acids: CASSLATNEKLFF. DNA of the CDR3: TGTGCCAGCAGTCTAGCAACTAATGAAAAACTGTTTTTT.

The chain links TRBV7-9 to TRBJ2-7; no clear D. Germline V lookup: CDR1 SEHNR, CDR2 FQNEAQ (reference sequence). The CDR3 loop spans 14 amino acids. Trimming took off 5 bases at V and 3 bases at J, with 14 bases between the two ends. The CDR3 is CASSLLSDGYEQYF. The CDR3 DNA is TGTGCCAGCAGCCTCTTGTCGGATGGCTACGAGCAGTACTTC. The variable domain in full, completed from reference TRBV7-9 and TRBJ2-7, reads DTGVSQNPRHKITKRGQNVTFRCDPISEHNRLYWYRQTLGQGPEFLTYFQNEAQLEKSRLLSDRFSAERPKGSFSTLEIQRTEQGDSAMYLCASSLLSDGYEQYFGPGTRLTVT.

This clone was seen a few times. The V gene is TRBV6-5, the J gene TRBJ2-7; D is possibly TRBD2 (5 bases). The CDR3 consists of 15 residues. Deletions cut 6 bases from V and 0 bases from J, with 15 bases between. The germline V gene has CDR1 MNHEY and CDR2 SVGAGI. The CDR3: CASSLAHLSSYEQYF. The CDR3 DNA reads TGTGCCAGCAGCCTAGCACACCTTAGCTCCTACGAGCAGTACTTC.

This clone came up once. The CDR3: CASRDSLNTEAFF. As DNA, the CDR3 is TGTGCCAGCAGGGACAGCTTGAACACTGAAGCTTTCTTT. The gene calls are TRBV6-1 and TRBJ1-1; D is possibly TRBD1 (6 bases). Germline CDR1 MNHNS, CDR2 SASEGT. The CDR3 runs to 13 residues. Trimming shortened V by 6 bases and J by 0 bases, and 8 bases separated the two germline ends.

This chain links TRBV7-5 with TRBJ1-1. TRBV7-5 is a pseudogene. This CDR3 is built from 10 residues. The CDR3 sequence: CPTPGAEAFF. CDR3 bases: TGCCCCACCCCGGGGGCTGAAGCTTTCTTT.

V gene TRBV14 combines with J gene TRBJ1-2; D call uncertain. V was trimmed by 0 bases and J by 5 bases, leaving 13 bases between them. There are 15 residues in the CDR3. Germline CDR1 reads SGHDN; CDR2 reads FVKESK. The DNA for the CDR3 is TGTGCCAGCAGCCAAGATCAAGGCTCTCTTTATGGCTACACCTTC. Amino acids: CASSQDQGSLYGYTF.

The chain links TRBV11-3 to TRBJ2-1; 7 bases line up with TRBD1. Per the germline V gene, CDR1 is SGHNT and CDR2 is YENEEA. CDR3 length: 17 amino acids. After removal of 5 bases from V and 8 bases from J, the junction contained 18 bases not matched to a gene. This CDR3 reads CASSATFPGGRSDEQFF. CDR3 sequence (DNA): TGTGCCAGCAGCGCAACCTTCCCAGGGGGTAGAAGTGATGAGCAGTTCTTC.

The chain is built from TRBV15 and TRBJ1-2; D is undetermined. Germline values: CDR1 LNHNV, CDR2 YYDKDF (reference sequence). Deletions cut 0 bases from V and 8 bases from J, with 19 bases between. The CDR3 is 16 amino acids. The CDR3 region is CATSRDNPGRLGGYTF. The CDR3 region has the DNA TGTGCCACCAGCAGAGATAACCCCGGTAGGCTGGGGGGCTACACCTTC.

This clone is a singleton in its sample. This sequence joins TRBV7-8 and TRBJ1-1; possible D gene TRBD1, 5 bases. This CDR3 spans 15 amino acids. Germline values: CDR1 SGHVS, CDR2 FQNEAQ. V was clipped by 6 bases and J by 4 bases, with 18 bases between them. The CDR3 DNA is TGTGCCAGCAGTCGGCTTGGTGAGGGGCCCACTGAAGCTTTCTTT. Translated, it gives CASSRLGEGPTEAFF.

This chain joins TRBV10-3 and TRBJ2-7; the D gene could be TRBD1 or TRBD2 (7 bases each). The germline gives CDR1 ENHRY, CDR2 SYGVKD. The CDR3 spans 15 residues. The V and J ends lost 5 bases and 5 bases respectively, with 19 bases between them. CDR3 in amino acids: CAISPTGEGGNEQYF. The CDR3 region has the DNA TGTGCCATCAGTCCCACAGGGGAGGGGGGAAACGAGCAGTACTTC.